Listed below are T cell receptor beta chains from one sample, sequenced in a study of Graves' ophthalmopathy and Graves' hyperthyroidism. From the multiplex PCR reads, TCRdb called clonotypes with MiXCR, one entry per CDR3 protein. The data contain 660,000 or so distinct CDR3 sequences, about two fifths of them singletons. The sample consisted of peripheral blood. Source of these receptors: an adult man with Graves' ophthalmopathy. The CDR3 runs from the conserved cysteine through the conserved F or W. Fields, in order: CDR3 length, V gene, D gene, J gene, clone size, CDR3 protein, CDR3 DNA. The D gene is left open where the match is weak. Clone size appears in some rows only: once, few, many, or a class for an expanded clone.

15	TRBV3-1	TRBD2	TRBJ2-5	.	CASSQGLAAQETQYF	TGTGCCAGCAGCCAAGGACTAGCGGCCCAAGAGACCCAGTACTTC
15	TRBV10-3	TRBD1	TRBJ1-5	many	CATNQGGYSNQPQHF	TGTGCCACCAATCAGGGGGGTTATAGCAATCAGCCCCAGCATTTT
14	TRBV7-3	.	TRBJ2-7	many	CASSSTPGIHEQYF	TGTGCCAGCAGCTCAACCCCAGGGATCCACGAGCAGTACTTC
13	TRBV2	.	TRBJ1-5	.	CASRGRQSAYEHF	TGTGCCAGCAGGGGCAGGCAGTCAGCGTACGAGCATTTT
13	TRBV11-2	.	TRBJ1-2	.	CASSADWGWGYTF	TGTGCCAGCAGCGCCGACTGGGGATGGGGCTACACCTTC
15	TRBV4-2	TRBD1	TRBJ2-7	many	CASSQGDRASYEQYF	TGTGCCAGCAGCCAAGGAGACAGGGCGTCCTACGAGCAGTACTTC
15	TRBV10-3	.	TRBJ1-6	.	CASRILGSYNSPLHF	TGTGCCAGCAGGATTTTGGGGTCCTATAATTCACCCCTCCACTTT
13	TRBV7-9	.	TRBJ2-6	.	CASSALGVNVLTF	TGTGCCAGCAGTGCACTCGGGGTTAACGTCCTGACTTTC
14	TRBV10-3	.	TRBJ1-3	.	CAISERQGGNTIYF	TGTGCCATCAGTGAACGGCAGGGTGGAAACACCATATATTTT
17	TRBV7-9	TRBD2	TRBJ2-5	.	CASSQDGVLAGVETQYF	TGTGCCAGCAGCCAAGATGGAGTTTTAGCGGGAGTTGAGACCCAGTACTTC
16	TRBV15	.	TRBJ2-5	.	CATSRHRALGQETQYF	TGTGCCACCAGCAGGCACAGGGCGTTGGGGCAAGAGACCCAGTACTTC
13	TRBV29-1	TRBD1	TRBJ1-1	many	CSVRDRTDTEAFF	TGCAGCGTTAGGGACAGGACGGACACTGAAGCTTTCTTT
12	TRBV12-3/TRBV12-4	.	TRBJ2-7	many	CASSHRVHEQYF	TGTGCCAGCAGTCACAGGGTTCACGAGCAGTACTTC
16	TRBV4-2	TRBD2	TRBJ2-7	few	CASSPDRTSGLYEQYF	TGTGCCAGCAGCCCCGATCGGACTAGCGGGTTATACGAGCAGTACTTC
15	TRBV7-6	.	TRBJ2-5	.	CASSILATGLETQYF	TGTGCCAGCAGCATACTAGCGACAGGTCTAGAGACCCAGTACTTC
19	TRBV24-1	TRBD2	TRBJ2-3	.	CATSDRPRRTSGYTDTQYF	TGTGCCACCAGTGATCGCCCACGACGGACTAGCGGTTACACAGATACGCAGTATTTT
15	TRBV10-3	.	TRBJ2-7	once	CASSLSWGTSYEQCF	TGTGCCAGCAGTTTAAGTTGGGGGACTTCCTACGAGCAGTGCTTC
17	TRBV29-1	TRBD1	TRBJ2-7	many	CSVENTRTGGLIYEQYF	TGCAGCGTTGAAAATACCAGGACAGGGGGCTTGATATACGAGCAGTACTTC
15	TRBV12-3/TRBV12-4	.	TRBJ1-4	.	CASRPDGAHNEKLFF	TGTGCCAGCAGGCCGGACGGGGCGCACAATGAAAAACTGTTTTTT
14	TRBV7-9	.	TRBJ1-5	many	CASSALSDNQPQHF	TGTGCCAGCAGCGCCCTATCGGACAATCAGCCCCAGCATTTT
15	TRBV10-3	TRBD1	TRBJ1-4	many	CAISTDGTDNEKLFF	TGTGCCATCAGTACCGACGGGACAGACAATGAAAAACTGTTTTTT
16	TRBV5-6	.	TRBJ2-5	few	CASSDEGGLGVETQYF	TGTGCCAGCAGCGACGAGGGGGGGCTTGGTGTTGAGACCCAGTACTTC
12	TRBV6-5	.	TRBJ2-7	many	CASSTGAHEQYF	TGTGCCAGCAGCACGGGGGCCCACGAGCAGTACTTC
15	TRBV9	.	TRBJ1-3	many	CASSAVGSSGNTIYF	TGTGCCAGCAGCGCTGTCGGGAGCTCTGGAAACACCATATATTTT
14	TRBV10-2	TRBD1	TRBJ1-5	many	CASSPDRERQPQHF	TGCGCCAGCAGTCCGGACAGGGAAAGGCAGCCCCAGCATTTT
16	TRBV7-8	TRBD2	TRBJ2-5	.	CASSLPALAGAGTQYF	TGTGCCAGCAGTTTACCGGCACTAGCGGGGGCCGGGACCCAGTACTTC
14	TRBV7-2	.	TRBJ1-1	many	CASSFRVTDTEAFF	TGTGCCAGCAGCTTTAGGGTGACGGACACTGAAGCTTTCTTT
16	TRBV2	.	TRBJ2-1	.	CASSEGVGLGVGEQFF	TGTGCCAGCAGTGAAGGCGTTGGGTTGGGTGTAGGTGAGCAGTTCTTC
13	TRBV10-3	.	TRBJ2-2	many	CATIGGHTGELFF	TGTGCCACCATCGGGGGGCACACCGGGGAGCTGTTTTTT
17	TRBV11-2	.	TRBJ2-7	.	CASSLGSGFADSYEQYF	TGTGCCAGCAGCTTAGGCTCGGGGTTTGCAGACTCCTACGAGCAGTACTTC
13	TRBV10-2	.	TRBJ1-5	.	CASSDRLGAYEHF	TGCGCCAGCAGTGATCGACTTGGGGCCTACGAGCATTTT
15	TRBV2	TRBD1	TRBJ1-5	.	CASSQKGQGNQPQHF	TGTGCCAGCAGCCAAAAGGGACAGGGGAACCAGCCCCAGCATTTT
13	TRBV24-1	TRBD2	TRBJ2-7	many	CATSLAEHYEQYF	TGTGCCACCAGTCTAGCGGAACACTACGAGCAGTACTTC
16	TRBV5-1	TRBD1	TRBJ1-6	many	CASSVGTGANNSPLHF	TGCGCCAGCAGCGTCGGGACAGGAGCTAATAATTCACCCCTCCACTTT
18	TRBV7-9	TRBD2	TRBJ2-7	.	CASSQDHGLAGGPYEQYF	TGTGCCAGCAGCCAAGATCATGGACTAGCGGGAGGGCCCTACGAGCAGTACTTC
14	TRBV14	.	TRBJ1-2	many	CASSRSQLNYGYTF	TGTGCCAGCAGCAGGAGTCAGTTGAACTATGGCTACACCTTC